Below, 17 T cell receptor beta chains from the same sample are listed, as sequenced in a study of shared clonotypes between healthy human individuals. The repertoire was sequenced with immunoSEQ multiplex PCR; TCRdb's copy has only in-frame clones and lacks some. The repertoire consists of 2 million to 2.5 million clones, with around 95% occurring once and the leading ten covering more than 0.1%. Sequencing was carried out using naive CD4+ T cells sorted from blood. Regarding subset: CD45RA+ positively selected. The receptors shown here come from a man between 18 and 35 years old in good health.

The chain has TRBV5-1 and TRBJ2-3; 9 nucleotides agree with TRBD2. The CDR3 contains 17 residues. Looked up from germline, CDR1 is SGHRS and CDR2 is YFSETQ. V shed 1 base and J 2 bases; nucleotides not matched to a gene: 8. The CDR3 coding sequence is TGCGCCAGCAGCTTGAAAGGACTAGCGAACCCCACAGATACGCAGTATTTT. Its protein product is CASSLKGLANPTDTQYF.

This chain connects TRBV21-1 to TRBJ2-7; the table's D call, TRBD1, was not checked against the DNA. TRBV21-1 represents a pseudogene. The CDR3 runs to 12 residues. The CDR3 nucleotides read TGTGCCAGCACTAAGGGGCACTACGAGCAGTACTTC. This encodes CASTKGHYEQYF.

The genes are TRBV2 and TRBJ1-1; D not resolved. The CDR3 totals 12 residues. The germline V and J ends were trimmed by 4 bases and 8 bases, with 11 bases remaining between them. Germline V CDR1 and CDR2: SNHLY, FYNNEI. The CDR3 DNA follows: TGTGCCAGCAGTGGAGGGCGACAAGAAGCTTTCTTT. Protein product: CASSGGRQEAFF.

CDR3: CASSGGTYNEQFF. CDR3 in DNA: TGTGCCAGCAGCGGGGGGACCTACAATGAGCAGTTCTTC. The V and J genes are TRBV7-9 and TRBJ2-1, with a tentative D call TRBD2 (6 bases). The CDR3 is 13 residues long. Trimming cost V 5 bases and J 2 bases, with 7 bases left between them. Germline assignment: CDR1 SEHNR and CDR2 FQNEAQ (reference sequence).

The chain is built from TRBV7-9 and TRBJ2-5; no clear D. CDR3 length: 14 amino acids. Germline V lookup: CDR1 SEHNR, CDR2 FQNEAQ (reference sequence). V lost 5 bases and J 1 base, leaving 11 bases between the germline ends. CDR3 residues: CASSQKRLQETQYF. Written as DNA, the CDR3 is TGTGCCAGCAGCCAGAAAAGACTCCAAGAGACCCAGTACTTC.

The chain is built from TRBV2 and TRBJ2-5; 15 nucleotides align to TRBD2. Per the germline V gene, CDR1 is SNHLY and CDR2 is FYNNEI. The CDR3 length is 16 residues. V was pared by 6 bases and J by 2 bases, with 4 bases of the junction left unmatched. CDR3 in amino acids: CASSGTSGGIQETQYF. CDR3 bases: TGTGCCAGCAGCGGGACTAGCGGGGGGATACAAGAGACCCAGTACTTC.

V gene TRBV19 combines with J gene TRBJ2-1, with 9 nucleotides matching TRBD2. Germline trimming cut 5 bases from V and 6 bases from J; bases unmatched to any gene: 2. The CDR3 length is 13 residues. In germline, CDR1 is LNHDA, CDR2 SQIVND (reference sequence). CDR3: CASSLGLANEQFF. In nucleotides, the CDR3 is TGTGCCAGTAGTTTGGGACTAGCCAATGAGCAGTTCTTC.

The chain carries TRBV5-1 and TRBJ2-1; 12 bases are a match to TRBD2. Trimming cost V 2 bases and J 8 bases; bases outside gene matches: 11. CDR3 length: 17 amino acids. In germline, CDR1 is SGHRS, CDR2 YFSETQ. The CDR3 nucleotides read TGCGCCAGCAGCTTTACGACTAGCGGGAGATTTGGCGATGAGCAGTTCTTC. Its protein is CASSFTTSGRFGDEQFF.

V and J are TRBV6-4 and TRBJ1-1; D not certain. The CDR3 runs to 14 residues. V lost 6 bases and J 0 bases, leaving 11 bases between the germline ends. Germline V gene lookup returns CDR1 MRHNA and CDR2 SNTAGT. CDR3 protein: CASSANGVNTEAFF. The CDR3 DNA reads TGTGCCAGCAGCGCCAATGGGGTGAACACTGAAGCTTTCTTT.

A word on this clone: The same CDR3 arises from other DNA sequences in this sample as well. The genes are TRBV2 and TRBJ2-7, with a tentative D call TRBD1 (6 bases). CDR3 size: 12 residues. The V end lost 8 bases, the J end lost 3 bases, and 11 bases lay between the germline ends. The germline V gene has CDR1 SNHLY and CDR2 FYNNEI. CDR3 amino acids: CASRDNNYEQYF. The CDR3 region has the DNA TGTGCCAGCCGGGACAACAACTACGAGCAGTACTTC. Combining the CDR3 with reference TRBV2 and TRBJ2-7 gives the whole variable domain EPEVTQTPSHQVTQMGQEVILRCVPISNHLYFYWYRQILGQKVEFLVSFYNNEISEKSEIFDDQFSVERPDGSNFTLKIRSTKLEDSAMYFCASRDNNYEQYFGPGTRLTVT.

CDR3 region: CASSPPWGVRDEQFF. The CDR3 region has the DNA TGTGCCAGCAGCCCTCCCTGGGGAGTGAGGGATGAGCAGTTCTTC. The V gene is TRBV28, the J gene TRBJ2-1; the D gene is possibly TRBD2 (5 bases). The V and J ends lost 6 bases and 8 bases respectively, with 20 bases between them. The CDR3 contains 15 residues. The germline V gene encodes CDR1 MDHEN and CDR2 SYDVKM.

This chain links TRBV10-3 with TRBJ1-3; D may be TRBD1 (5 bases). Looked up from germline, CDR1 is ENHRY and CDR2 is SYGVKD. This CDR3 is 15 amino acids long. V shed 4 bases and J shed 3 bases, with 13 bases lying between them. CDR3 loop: CAISARGTGGNTIYF. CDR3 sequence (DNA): TGTGCCATCAGTGCGAGGGGCACGGGTGGAAACACCATATATTTT.

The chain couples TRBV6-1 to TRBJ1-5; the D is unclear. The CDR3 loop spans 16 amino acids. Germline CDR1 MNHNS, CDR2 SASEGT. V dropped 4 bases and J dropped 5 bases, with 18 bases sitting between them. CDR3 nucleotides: TGTGCCAGCAGTGTTTCCCCCCGGGTGAGTGATCAGCCCCAGCATTTT. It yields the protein CASSVSPRVSDQPQHF.

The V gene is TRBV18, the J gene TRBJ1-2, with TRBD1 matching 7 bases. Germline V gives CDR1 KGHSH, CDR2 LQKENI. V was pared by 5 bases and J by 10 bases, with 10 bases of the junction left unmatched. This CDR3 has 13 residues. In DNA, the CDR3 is TGTGCCAGCTCATCCCGGGACAGCGGGCTCTACACCTTC. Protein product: CASSSRDSGLYTF.

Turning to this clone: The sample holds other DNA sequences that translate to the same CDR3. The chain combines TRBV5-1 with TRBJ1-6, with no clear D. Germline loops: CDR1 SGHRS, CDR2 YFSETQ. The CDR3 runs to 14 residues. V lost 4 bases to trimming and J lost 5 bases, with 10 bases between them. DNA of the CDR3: TGCGCCAGCAGCCGAGGAGCTAATAATTCACCCCTCCACTTT. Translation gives CASSRGANNSPLHF.

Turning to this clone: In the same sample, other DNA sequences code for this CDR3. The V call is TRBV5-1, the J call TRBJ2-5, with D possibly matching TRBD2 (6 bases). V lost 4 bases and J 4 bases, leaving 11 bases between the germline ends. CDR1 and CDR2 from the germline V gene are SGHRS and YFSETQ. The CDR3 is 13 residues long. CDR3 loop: CASSQGLGETQYF. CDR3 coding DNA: TGCGCCAGCAGCCAGGGACTTGGAGAGACCCAGTACTTC.

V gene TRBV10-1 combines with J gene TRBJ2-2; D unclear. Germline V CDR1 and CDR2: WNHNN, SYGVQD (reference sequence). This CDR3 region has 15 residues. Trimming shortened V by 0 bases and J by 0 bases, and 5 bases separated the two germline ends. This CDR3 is CASSESAANTGELFF. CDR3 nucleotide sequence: TGCGCCAGCAGTGAGTCCGCCGCGAACACCGGGGAGCTGTTTTTT.